One sample yielded the 20 T cell receptor beta chains listed below, sequenced in a study of T cells in women clearing cervical HPV infection. Here immunoSEQ multiplex PCR was the method, and the copy in TCRdb shows in-frame clones only, minus some. This sample contains 9,200 or so clones. Sequenced material: blood buffy coat. The origin of the receptors is a woman between 18 and 69 years old with a cervical HPV16 infection that either progressed to CIN3+ or cleared (not recorded which).

On this clone: The read stops 3 residues short of the end of the CDR3; the missing end is completed from the germline J gene. V usage is TRBV6-4 and J usage is TRBJ2-3; tentatively, D is TRBD2 (6 bases). V was shortened by 4 bases and J by 0 bases, with 11 bases between the two germline ends. The germline V gene has CDR1 MRHNA and CDR2 SNTAGT. The CDR3 length is 15 residues. The CDR3: CASSASGPSTDTQYF. CDR3 DNA (partial): TGTGCCAGCAGTGCCAGCGGGCCTAGCACAGATACG.

As regards this clone: With the read ending 3 residues before the CDR3 end, the germline J gene is used to fill in that end. The chain is built from TRBV20-1 and TRBJ2-5, with 10 nucleotides matching TRBD2. The germline gives CDR1 DFQATT, CDR2 SNEGSKA (reference sequence). The J segment lost 5 bases and the V segment lost 2 bases, leaving 5 bases of the junction unmatched. This CDR3 is built from 14 residues. The sequenced CDR3 bases are TGCAGTGCTAGACAAGCGGGGGGGCGGGAGACC. It translates to CSARQAGGRET. The complete CDR3 protein is CSARQAGGRETQYF.

On this clone: The read gets to within 3 residues of the CDR3 end, and the germline J gene fills in the rest. The chain joins TRBV2 to TRBJ2-2; possible D gene TRBD2, 5 bases. Germline V gives CDR1 SNHLY, CDR2 FYNNEI. The CDR3 is made up of 12 amino acids. The V and J ends lost 10 bases and 6 bases respectively, with 12 bases between them. The covered CDR3 bases are TGTGCCACTCCTAAGCGGTCCGGGGAG. It is translated as CATPKRSGE. From start to end, the CDR3 is CATPKRSGELFF.

As to this clone: The sequence runs out 3 residues before the end of the CDR3; the remainder is reconstructed from the germline J gene. The rearrangement joins TRBV2 to TRBJ1-1; D possibly corresponds to TRBD1 (6 bases). Germline V CDR1 and CDR2: SNHLY, FYNNEI. This CDR3 contains 13 residues. V lost 7 bases, J lost 5 bases, and 14 bases lay in between. CDR3 amino acids: CASNPGVLTEAFF. The part of the CDR3 DNA that was read is TGTGCCAGCAATCCAGGGGTACTAACTGAA.

Details on this clone: The sequence runs out 3 residues before the end of the CDR3; the remainder is reconstructed from the germline J gene. The chain uses TRBV7-3 and TRBJ1-4, with a weak D call TRBD1 (6 bases). The CDR3 covers 17 residues. Germline CDR1 and CDR2: SGHTA and FQGTGA. CDR3 loop: CASSFRGTISGANVLFF. The CDR3 bases that were read are TGTGCCAGCAGCTTTCGAGGGACAATCTCTGGGGCCAACGTA.

As to this clone: The DNA ends 3 residues before the CDR3 does, and the rest of the CDR3 is filled in from the germline J gene. The V call is TRBV18, the J call TRBJ1-2; D might be TRBD1 (6 bases). Looked up from germline, CDR1 is KGHSH and CDR2 is LQKENI. This CDR3 has 15 amino acids. The CDR3 sequence is CASSPPTGLNGDYTF. The sequenced part of the CDR3 DNA is TGTGCCAGCTCACCGCCGACAGGCCTAAACGGCGAC.

In regard to this clone: The sequence runs out 3 residues before the end of the CDR3; the remainder is reconstructed from the germline J gene. This sequence joins TRBV18 and TRBJ1-3; tentatively, D is TRBD1 (5 bases). Germline V CDR1 and CDR2: KGHSH, LQKENI. Between the trimmed V and J ends, which lost 2 bases and 0 bases, there was a span of 14 bases. CDR3 size: 17 residues. CDR3 amino acids: CASSPAGKTPSGNTIYF. CDR3 DNA, as far as it was read: TGTGCCAGCTCACCAGCAGGGAAGACCCCCTCTGGAAACACC.

Comments on this clone: At one of its ends the junction is not consistent with the germline gene, which may arise from a read error. The covered CDR3 bases are TGTGCCAGCGTCAAAGCTACAGAGACG. Translation: CASVKATET. The entire CDR3 reads CASVKATETQYF. The rearrangement uses TRBV2 and TRBJ2-3; D not resolved. The read ends 3 residues before the CDR3 terminus; that terminus is restored from the germline J gene. The CDR3 spans 12 residues. Germline-derived CDR1 and CDR2 are SNHLY and FYNNEI. Full variable domain (remainder filled in from reference TRBV2 and TRBJ2-3): EPEVTQTPSHQVTQMGQEVILRCVPISNHLYFYWYRQILGQKVEFLVSFYNNEISEKSEIFDDQFSVERPDGSNFTLKIRSTKLEDSAMYFCASVKATETQYFGPGTRLTVL.

In regard to this clone: The read ends 3 residues shy of where the CDR3 ends; the end is completed using the germline J gene. The J gene is TRBJ1-4, the V gene TRBV19; no clear D gene. This CDR3 spans 14 amino acids. The germline V gene has CDR1 LNHDA and CDR2 SQIVND (reference sequence). Partial CDR3 DNA: TGTGCCAGTAGTGAAGGGTCTTGGGCCAACGTA. It encodes CASSEGSWANV. The entire CDR3 protein is CASSEGSWANVLFF.

Measured by frequency, this clone is medium-sized (0.01 to 0.1%). The read halts 3 residues ahead of the CDR3 end, with the missing end drawn from the germline J gene. The chain is built from TRBV5-6 and TRBJ2-4; D is ambiguous. CDR3 length equals 15 residues. The germline V gene encodes CDR1 SGHDT and CDR2 YYEEEE. The CDR3 protein is CASSLRARGLDGQYF. The CDR3 DNA, read in part, is TGTGCCAGCAGCCTTAGGGCCCGAGGTTTGGATGGT.

In the case of this clone: The read finishes 3 residues shy of the CDR3 end, and the germline J gene is used to complete it. This chain joins TRBV29-1 and TRBJ1-4; D may be TRBD1 (6 bases). V lost 7 bases and J lost 5, with 11 bases in between. This CDR3 spans 12 amino acids. Looked up from germline, CDR1 is SQVTM and CDR2 is ANQGSEA. CDR3 protein: CSGLQGNEKLFF. The part of the CDR3 DNA that was read is TGCAGCGGTCTTCAGGGGAATGAAAAA.

With regard to this clone: The CDR3 extends 3 residues past the end of the read, so its final part is completed from the germline J gene. This chain uses TRBV7-2 with TRBJ1-4; D unresolved. The CDR3 totals 14 residues. The germline CDR1 and CDR2 sequences are SGHTA and FQGNSA. With 1 base removed from V and 7 bases from J, the gap between germline ends came to 10 bases. The CDR3: CASSLVRGGEKLFF. The sequenced CDR3 bases are TGTGCCAGCAGCTTAGTACGGGGTGGTGAAAAA.

In regard to this clone: From the germline J gene comes the end of the CDR3, since the read stops 3 residues before it. This chain uses TRBV5-1 with TRBJ2-2; TRBD1 agrees at 7 bases. Trimming took 0 bases from V and 5 from J; bases not matched to a gene: 7. The CDR3 spans 16 residues. Germline CDR1 and CDR2: SGHRS and YFSETQ. The covered CDR3 bases are TGCGCCAGCAGCTTGGTCACCGGGACAGAGACCGGGGAG. It yields the protein CASSLVTGTETGE. In full, the CDR3 reads CASSLVTGTETGELFF.

On this clone: The CDR3 end is not reached by the read, which stops 3 residues before it; the germline J gene fills it in. This chain links TRBV27 with TRBJ1-5; D unresolved. The germline CDR1 and CDR2 sequences are MNHEY and SMNVEV (reference sequence). Trimming pared 1 base from V and 1 base from J, leaving 8 bases between. This CDR3 is built from 15 residues. The CDR3 spells CASSLYLRSNQPQHF. CDR3 bases read: TGTGCCAGCAGTTTATACCTCAGGAGCAATCAGCCC.

CDR3 DNA (partial): TGTGCCAGCAGCTTAGCTGTAGCCTACAATGAG. Translation gives CASSLAVAYNE. The whole CDR3 protein reads CASSLAVAYNEQFF. This chain joins TRBV11-2 and TRBJ2-1; D gene unclear. With the read ending 3 residues before the CDR3 end, the germline J gene is used to fill in that end. CDR1 is SGHAT, CDR2 FQNNGV, per germline. The ends were cut back, 1 base at V and 2 bases at J, with 6 bases in the middle. CDR3 length equals 14 residues.

A remark on this clone: The CDR3 goes on 3 residues after the read ends, and that part is filled in from the germline J gene. The chain has TRBV4-1 and TRBJ2-3; a possible D gene is TRBD2 (5 bases). This CDR3 spans 16 amino acids. Trimming took off 0 bases at V and 4 bases at J, with 14 bases between the two ends. In germline, CDR1 is MGHRA, CDR2 YSYEKL. The CDR3 is CASSQDMVGVPDTQYF. CDR3 DNA (partial): TGCGCCAGCAGCCAAGATATGGTCGGGGTCCCAGATACG.

This clone counts as medium-sized by frequency. Sequencing ends 3 residues short of the CDR3 end; the germline J gene provides the rest. The rearrangement joins TRBV18 to TRBJ2-7; perhaps TRBD1 as D (6 bases). V lost 3 bases, J lost 1 base, and 13 bases lay in between. The CDR3 length is 15 residues. Germline V gives CDR1 KGHSH, CDR2 LQKENI. The sequenced CDR3 bases are TGTGCCAGCTCACCGAGTGGGGGCCAATCCTACGAG. Its protein is CASSPSGGQSYE. The complete CDR3 reads CASSPSGGQSYEQYF. The whole variable domain, remainder taken from reference TRBV18 and TRBJ2-7, is NAGVMQNPRHLVRRRGQEARLRCSPMKGHSHVYWYRQLPEEGLKFMVYLQKENIIDESGMPKERFSAEFPKEGPSILRIQQVVRGDSAAYFCASSPSGGQSYEQYFGPGTRLTVT.

Comment on this clone: The read comes to an end 3 residues before the CDR3 does, leaving the germline J gene to fill in the end. V is TRBV18 and J is TRBJ1-2; TRBD1 might be the D (5 bases). CDR1 and CDR2 from the germline V gene are KGHSH and LQKENI. CDR3 length equals 15 residues. The DNA read from the CDR3 is TGTGCCAGCTCACCAGGGGCCGGAACAACCTACGAC. Encoded protein: CASSPGAGTTYD. The CDR3, in full, reads CASSPGAGTTYDYTF.

In the case of this clone: The read comes to an end 3 residues before the CDR3 does, leaving the germline J gene to fill in the end. V gene TRBV20-1 combines with J gene TRBJ1-2; 10 bases map to TRBD1. Germline CDR1 is DFQATT and CDR2 is SNEGSKA (reference sequence). Unmatched junction bases numbered 18, after V lost 1 base and J lost 4 bases. The CDR3 contains 19 residues. The DNA read from the CDR3 is TGCAGTGCTAGAGGACGCGAGATCGGGACAGGGGCATCGACCTATGGC. Its translation is CSARGREIGTGASTYG. The entire CDR3 protein is CSARGREIGTGASTYGYTF.

Remarks on this clone: One end of the junction varies from germline; a read error may be responsible. The read terminates 3 residues before the CDR3 end, so the remaining end is supplied by the germline J gene. This chain uses TRBV6-2 or TRBV6-3 with TRBJ1-2; possible D gene TRBD1, 6 bases. This CDR3 has 12 residues. The germline V gene encodes CDR1 MNHEY and CDR2 SVGEGT. The CDR3 here is CASSSGDYGYTF. CDR3 bases read: TGTGCCAGCAGTTCAGGGGACTATGGT.